The 3 T cell receptor beta chains below come from one sample, sequenced in a study of cytomegalovirus exposure and HLA in healthy donors. The PCR made use of 60 Vbeta and 13 Jbeta primers. Here immunoSEQ multiplex PCR was the method, and the copy in TCRdb shows in-frame clones only, minus some. The table shows about 230,000 clones, with 85% to 90% occurring only once. Sample: PBMCs. The origin of the receptors is a human donor in good health.

The CDR3 spells CASSGGSRRETQYF. DNA for the CDR3: TGTGCCAGTAGTGGGGGGTCGAGGAGGGAGACCCAGTACTTC. This chain connects TRBV19 to TRBJ2-5; D possibly corresponds to TRBD2 (6 bases). This CDR3 has 14 residues. V was pared by 5 bases and J by 5 bases, with 15 bases between. Germline loops: CDR1 LNHDA, CDR2 SQIVND (reference sequence).

The J gene is TRBJ1-1, the V gene TRBV27; no firm D call. Trimming shortened V by 0 bases and J by 5 bases, and 10 bases separated the two germline ends. The CDR3 totals 14 residues. Germline CDR1 MNHEY, CDR2 SMNVEV (reference sequence). The CDR3 DNA follows: TGTGCCAGCAGTTTATCCGGGGAAGAGACTGAAGCTTTCTTT. The encoded protein is CASSLSGEETEAFF.

This clone was detected only a few times. The rearrangement uses TRBV13 and TRBJ2-1; the D gene is possibly TRBD2 (6 bases). V gave up 4 bases and J gave up 6 bases, with 10 bases separating them. This CDR3 region has 13 residues. Germline V gene data show CDR1 as PRHDT and CDR2 as FYEKMQ (reference sequence). The CDR3 DNA sequence: TGTGCCAGCAGCTCTCGGCGGGGCAATGAGCAGTTCTTC. As protein: CASSSRRGNEQFF.